A selection of T cell receptor beta chains follows, all from one sample in a study of cytomegalovirus exposure and HLA in healthy donors. TCRdb's copy holds only in-frame clones and misses some; the assay was immunoSEQ multiplex PCR. The table includes under 110,000 clones, around four fifths detected once. Sequencing used PBMCs. The receptors were sampled from a man aged 50 or older in good health and CMV-seronegative. Both conserved end residues are part of each CDR3. D genes are given only for firm matches. For some rows the clone size is stated as once, few or many, or as a class when expanded; others skip it.

d_call j_call v_call clone_size cdr3_nt cdr3_aa
TRBD1 TRBJ2-3 TRBV6-6 NA TGTGCCAGCAGGGGACAGGACACAGATACGCAGTATTTT CASRGQDTDTQYF
NA TRBJ1-3 TRBV4-3 once TGCGCCAGCAGCCAAGATGACAGGTCAATCGGAAACACCATATATTTT CASSQDDRSIGNTIYF
TRBD1 TRBJ1-1 TRBV19 NA TGTGCCAGCAGGTTGACAGGGGCAAACACTGAAGCTTTCTTT CASRLTGANTEAFF
TRBD2 TRBJ2-3 TRBV5-1 NA TGCGCCAGCAGCCCTTACCTAGCGGGGGACAGCACAGATACGCAGTATTTT CASSPYLAGDSTDTQYF
NA TRBJ2-1 TRBV5-4 NA TGTGCCAGCAGCCCCTCAGGAGGCAAATGGTGGGATGAGCAGTTCTTC CASSPSGGKWWDEQFF
TRBD2 TRBJ2-7 TRBV18 few TGTGCCAGCTCACCTTCTAGCGGGGGTAAATTCTCCTACGAGCAGTACTTC CASSPSSGGKFSYEQYF
NA TRBJ1-4 TRBV7-9 NA TGTGCCAGCAGCCCAGAAATAACTAATGAAAAACTGTTTTTT CASSPEITNEKLFF
TRBD2 TRBJ2-4 TRBV9 NA TGTACCAGCAGCGCCTGGACTAGCGGGGGGGGTGCCAAAAACATTCAGTACTTC CTSSAWTSGGGAKNIQYF
NA TRBJ1-2 TRBV19 NA TGTGCCAGTACTTATGGAGGAGAAGCTAACTATGGCTACACCTTC CASTYGGEANYGYTF
NA TRBJ1-6 TRBV19 once TGTGCCAGTAGTATAGAACGGGGTTCACCCCTCCACTTT CASSIERGSPLHF
TRBD1 TRBJ2-7 TRBV7-2 once TGTGCCAGCAGCTCCGGACAGGGGGGCGAGCAGTACTTC CASSSGQGGEQYF
TRBD2 TRBJ2-5 TRBV11-3 NA TGTGCCAGCAGCCCGGGGGGAGGAGAGACCCAGTACTTC CASSPGGGETQYF
TRBD2 TRBJ2-5 TRBV27 few TGTGCCAGCAGTTTGAGTGTTAGGGGAGGGGAGACCCAGTACTTC CASSLSVRGGETQYF
TRBD1 TRBJ2-7 TRBV12-5 NA TGTGCTAGTGGCCTTTATACAGGGGAAGGCGAGCAGTACTTC CASGLYTGEGEQYF
TRBD2 TRBJ2-3 TRBV29-1 NA TGCAGCGTTGAAGTTGAGACTAGCGGGGGCCCAGATACGCAGTATTTT CSVEVETSGGPDTQYF
NA TRBJ1-6 TRBV9 NA TGTGCCAGCAGCGTAGCTTACGGGGCGGGGGACAATTCACCCCTCCACTTT CASSVAYGAGDNSPLHF
NA TRBJ1-5 TRBV27 NA TGTGCCAGCAGTTCCATTGGTGAGGAACGCAATCAGCCCCAGCATTTT CASSSIGEERNQPQHF
NA TRBJ2-7 TRBV28 NA TGTGCCAGCAGTTTGAGAACTCGAGCCTACGAGCAGTACTTC CASSLRTRAYEQYF
TRBD2 TRBJ2-5 TRBV5-1 NA TGCGCCAGCAGCCCGACTAGCGGGGGGGTACTTTCCCAGTACTTC CASSPTSGGVLSQYF
TRBD1 TRBJ2-6 TRBV2 NA TGTGCCACCGAAATGAACCGGGACAGGGCTCAGATTTGGTCTGGGGCCAACGTCCTGACTTTC CATEMNRDRAQIWSGANVLTF
NA TRBJ2-2 TRBV5-1 NA TGCGCCAGCAGCCCTGGAGGGTACACCGGGGAGCTGTTTTTT CASSPGGYTGELFF
NA TRBJ2-3 TRBV6-1 NA TGTGCCAGCTCGTCAGACACAGATACGCAGTATTTT CASSSDTDTQYF
NA TRBJ1-2 TRBV2 NA TGTGCCAGCAGTGCCTCTCGGACAGCCCGAGCTAACTATGGCTACACCTTC CASSASRTARANYGYTF
TRBD1 TRBJ2-2 TRBV18 NA TGTGCCAGCTCACCTCTAGGACAGGCCACCGGGGAGCTGTTTTTT CASSPLGQATGELFF
TRBD2 TRBJ2-1 TRBV2 NA TGTGCCAGCAGTTCTGAGCGGGGGGATTACAATGAGCAGTTCTTC CASSSERGDYNEQFF
NA TRBJ2-3 TRBV30 NA TGTGCCTGGAGCTCCTTTATAGATACGCAGTATTTT CAWSSFIDTQYF
NA TRBJ1-1 TRBV4-2 NA TGTGCCAGCAGCCAAGCCGGGAACCACATGAACACTGAAGCTTTCTTT CASSQAGNHMNTEAFF
TRBD1 TRBJ1-5 TRBV7-9 NA TGTGCCAGCAGCTTAGCGAGGGGGCCTTTGGAGCCCCAGCATTTT CASSLARGPLEPQHF
TRBD1 TRBJ1-2 TRBV6-1 few TGTGCCAGCAGTAAGACAGGGGAACACACCTTC CASSKTGEHTF